Below are 21 T cell receptor beta chains sequenced from a single sample in a study of human T cells and chemical hapten exposure. TCRdb passed the RACE reads through MiXCR, listing each CDR3 protein once. Found here are 30,000 to 50,000 distinct CDR3 sequences, 12% of them singletons; the top ten hold 2.3%. Time point in this sample: patch test 3, about 24 weeks after DPC sensitization. Treatment defined: therapeutic diphenylcyclopropenone sensitization with weekly scalp DPC. The authors extracted total RNA from unfractionated whole blood. Here the sequenced sample was whole blood, taken in connection with sensitization to the hapten diphenylcyclopropenone (DPC). The origin of the receptors is a woman aged 40 to 50 with alopecia areata. Some clones in this sample may be carry-over from other donors' samples.

This clonotype was counted only a few times. The rearrangement links TRBV6-5 to TRBJ2-7, with D tentatively TRBD1 (5 bases). Trimming shortened V by 2 bases and J by 3 bases, and 8 bases separated the two germline ends. CDR1 and CDR2 (germline): MNHEY, SVGAGI. CDR3 length: 13 residues. In DNA form, the CDR3 reads TGTGCCAGCAGTTACGCAGGGTTCTACGAGCAGTACTTC. Translation: CASSYAGFYEQYF.

DNA of the CDR3: TGCAGCGTTGAACTGACAGACAACACTGAAGCTTTCTTT. It is translated as CSVELTDNTEAFF. This chain links TRBV29-1 with TRBJ1-1, with D maybe TRBD1 (5 bases). The germline gives CDR1 SQVTM, CDR2 ANQGSEA. V was shortened by 2 bases and J by 2 bases, with 9 bases between the two germline ends. The CDR3 length is 13 residues.

Worth noting for this clonotype: Since a much larger clone is just one base distant, this may be a read error. The chain links TRBV29-1 to TRBJ2-7; 7 bases fit TRBD1. The CDR3 consists of 12 residues. Germline-derived CDR1 and CDR2 are SQVTM and ANQGSEA. J lost 5 bases, V lost 7 bases, and 8 bases had no gene match. The CDR3 here is CSARQGIDEQYF. CDR3 DNA: TGCAGCGCTCGACAGGGCATCGACGAGCAGTACTTC.

The rearrangement uses TRBV27 and TRBJ2-1, with TRBD1 as a possible D gene (6 bases). Trimming left V 4 bases short and J 4 bases short, with 11 bases between. From germline, CDR1 is MNHEY and CDR2 SMNVEV (reference sequence). The CDR3 totals 14 residues. DNA of the CDR3: TGTGCCAGCAGTTCCCTAGGGGGATACAATGAGCAGTTCTTC. It encodes CASSSLGGYNEQFF.

This clonotype was counted at least ten times. The chain has TRBV10-3 and TRBJ2-7, with a weak D call TRBD2 (5 bases). Germline CDR1 and CDR2: ENHRY and SYGVKD. Between the trimmed V and J ends, which lost 5 bases and 2 bases, there was a span of 7 bases. This CDR3 is 12 amino acids long. The CDR3 DNA follows: TGTGCCATCAGTCGGGAACCCTACGAGCAGTACTTC. Amino acid sequence: CAISREPYEQYF.

This clonotype was seen a few times. The J gene is TRBJ1-5, the V gene TRBV29-1, with D tentatively TRBD1 (6 bases). CDR1 SQVTM and CDR2 ANQGSEA come from the germline V gene. Trimming removed 6 bases at V and 1 base at J, with 10 bases between. CDR3 length equals 13 residues. CDR3 DNA sequence: TGCAGCGTAGGACAGTCAAGCAATCAGCCCCAGCATTTT. Translating gives CSVGQSSNQPQHF.

This clonotype was detected ten times or more. This sequence joins TRBV18 and TRBJ2-3, with 11 bases aligning to TRBD2. V lost 2 bases and J lost 2; bases outside the gene matches: 6. The CDR3 covers 17 residues. Germline V gene lookup returns CDR1 KGHSH and CDR2 LQKENI. This CDR3 is CASSPGLAGGNTDTQYF. As DNA, the CDR3 is TGTGCCAGCTCACCAGGGCTAGCGGGAGGTAACACAGATACGCAGTATTTT.

Comment on this clonotype: This may be a read error, as it is one base from a much larger clone. As the CDR3 is not closed by the conserved phenylalanine or tryptophan, this likely results from a read error. The chain recombines TRBV6-5 with TRBJ1-3, with no clear D. This CDR3 comprises 12 residues. The germline V gene encodes CDR1 MNHEY and CDR2 SVGAGI. With 7 bases removed from V and 0 bases from J, the gap between germline ends came to 4 bases. In DNA, the CDR3 is TGTGCCAGCAAAGCCTCTGGAAACACCATATATTCT. Amino acids: CASKASGNTIYS.

This clonotype was observed many times. The V call is TRBV29-1, the J call TRBJ1-2; no clear D. This CDR3 spans 8 amino acids. The germline CDR1 and CDR2 sequences are SQVTM and ANQGSEA. The CDR3 region is CGSDGYTF. CDR3 sequence (DNA): TGCGGATCGGATGGCTACACCTTC.

The chain combines TRBV27 with TRBJ2-5; D might be TRBD2 (6 bases). CDR3 length equals 17 residues. Trimming pared 5 bases from V and 1 base from J, leaving 20 bases between. The germline V gene encodes CDR1 MNHEY and CDR2 SMNVEV (reference sequence). The CDR3 sequence is CASSPMVAGLLQETQYF. For the CDR3, the DNA is TGTGCCAGCAGTCCCATGGTGGCCGGACTACTCCAAGAGACCCAGTACTTC.

The rearrangement joins TRBV29-1 to TRBJ2-6; 7 bases agree with TRBD1. Looked up from germline, CDR1 is SQVTM and CDR2 is ANQGSEA. V lost 8 bases and J lost 0; bases outside the gene matches: 4. This CDR3 region has 14 residues. The CDR3 sequence is CSTRDSSGANVLTF. The CDR3 region has the DNA TGCAGCACCCGGGACAGCTCTGGGGCCAACGTCCTGACTTTC. Supplemented by reference TRBV29-1 and TRBJ2-6, the full variable domain reads SAVISQKPSRDICQRGTSLTIQCQVDSQVTMMFWYRQQPGQSLTLIATANQGSEATYESGFVIDKFPISRPNLTFSTLTVSNMSPEDSSIYLCSTRDSSGANVLTFGAGSRLTVL.

At least ten counts were recorded for this clonotype. The chain joins TRBV24-1 to TRBJ2-6; 10 bases map to TRBD1. This CDR3 is 16 amino acids long. Germline V gene data show CDR1 as KGHDR and CDR2 as SFDVKD. V lost 5 bases and J lost 5; bases outside the gene matches: 5. CDR3 residues: CATSAGQGSRANVLTF. Here the CDR3 DNA reads TGTGCCACCAGTGCGGGACAGGGGAGCCGGGCCAACGTCCTGACTTTC.

The chain combines TRBV27 with TRBJ1-2; D is perhaps TRBD1 (5 bases). The CDR3 extends over 14 amino acids. Trimming took 3 bases from V and 7 from J, leaving 15 bases between them. The germline CDR1 and CDR2 sequences are MNHEY and SMNVEV (reference sequence). Here the CDR3 DNA reads TGTGCCAGCAGTTTTACAACTCAGGGAGGTGGCTACACCTTC. As protein: CASSFTTQGGGYTF.

Comment on this clonotype: The CDR3 end shows no conserved phenylalanine or tryptophan, and so a read error is likely. The genes are TRBV5-1 and TRBJ1-1; 7 bases map to TRBD1. The V gene's germline CDR1 is SGHRS and CDR2 YFSETQ. V gave up 3 bases and J gave up 4 bases; unmatched junction bases: 9. This CDR3 has 15 residues. This CDR3 reads CASSSETGLGTEAFL. The CDR3 DNA follows: TGCGCCAGCAGCTCCGAGACAGGGTTGGGCACTGAAGCTTTCCTT.

In the case of this clonotype: Being one base from a much bigger clone, this may be a read error. The chain is built from TRBV3-1 and TRBJ1-2; the D gene is possibly TRBD1 (5 bases). The CDR3 consists of 13 residues. Germline assignment: CDR1 LGHDT and CDR2 YNNKEL (reference sequence). In DNA form, the CDR3 reads TGTGGCAGCAGCCAAGATCGGGGCTCAGGCTACACCTTC. Its protein product is CGSSQDRGSGYTF.

The gene calls are TRBV20-1 and TRBJ1-3; the match to TRBD1 covers 9 bases. In germline, CDR1 is DFQATT, CDR2 SNEGSKA (reference sequence). The CDR3 totals 13 residues. V lost 5 bases, J lost 3 bases, and 2 bases stayed unmatched. CDR3 in DNA: TGCAGTGCTTTGGACAGGGGTGGAAACACCATATATTTT. This sequence encodes CSALDRGGNTIYF.

This clonotype was found a few times. The CDR3 DNA sequence: TGTGCCAGCAGTGCCCAGCGGGGGACAGATACGCAGTATTTT. It specifies CASSAQRGTDTQYF. This chain uses TRBV2 with TRBJ2-3, with TRBD2 identical over 8 bases. The CDR3 runs 14 residues. Germline CDR1 and CDR2: SNHLY and FYNNEI. V gave up 4 bases and J gave up 3 bases; unmatched junction bases: 3.

This clonotype was seen a handful of times. The genes are TRBV10-2 and TRBJ2-7; D may correspond to TRBD1 or TRBD2 (5 bases each). This CDR3 spans 13 amino acids. Deletions cut 5 bases from V and 2 bases from J, with 10 bases between. CDR1 is WSHSY, CDR2 SAAADI, per germline. The CDR3 spells CASSMGPAYEQYF. The CDR3 DNA reads TGCGCCAGCAGTATGGGACCTGCCTACGAGCAGTACTTC.

This clonotype was detected a few times. The gene calls are TRBV28 and TRBJ2-7, with D uncertain. This CDR3 contains 14 residues. Germline CDR1 MDHEN, CDR2 SYDVKM. With 2 bases removed from V and 2 bases from J, the gap between germline ends came to 10 bases. CDR3 nucleotide sequence: TGTGCCAGCAGTTTAGTGATTTCGGCCTACGAGCAGTACTTC. Protein: CASSLVISAYEQYF.

The J gene is TRBJ1-1, the V gene TRBV11-2; D ambiguous. V lost 3 bases to trimming and J lost 1 base, with 9 bases between them. Germline values: CDR1 SGHAT, CDR2 FQNNGV. CDR3 size: 14 residues. The CDR3: CASSFYGGNTEAFF. As DNA, the CDR3 is TGTGCCAGCAGCTTTTACGGCGGGAACACTGAAGCTTTCTTT.

The chain couples TRBV19 to TRBJ2-1, with 7 bases lining up with TRBD2. V lost 8 bases, J lost 0 bases, and 1 base stayed unmatched. Germline CDR1 is LNHDA and CDR2 is SQIVND (reference sequence). The CDR3 is made up of 13 amino acids. This CDR3 is CASGEGSYNEQFF. The CDR3 region has the DNA TGTGCCAGTGGGGAGGGCTCCTACAATGAGCAGTTCTTC. The full variable domain, in which reference TRBV19 and TRBJ2-1 provide the parts outside the CDR3, is DGGITQSPKYLFRKEGQNVTLSCEQNLNHDAMYWYRQDPGQGLRLIYYSQIVNDFQKGDIAEGYSVSREKKESFPLTVTSAQKNPTAFYLCASGEGSYNEQFFGPGTRLTVL.